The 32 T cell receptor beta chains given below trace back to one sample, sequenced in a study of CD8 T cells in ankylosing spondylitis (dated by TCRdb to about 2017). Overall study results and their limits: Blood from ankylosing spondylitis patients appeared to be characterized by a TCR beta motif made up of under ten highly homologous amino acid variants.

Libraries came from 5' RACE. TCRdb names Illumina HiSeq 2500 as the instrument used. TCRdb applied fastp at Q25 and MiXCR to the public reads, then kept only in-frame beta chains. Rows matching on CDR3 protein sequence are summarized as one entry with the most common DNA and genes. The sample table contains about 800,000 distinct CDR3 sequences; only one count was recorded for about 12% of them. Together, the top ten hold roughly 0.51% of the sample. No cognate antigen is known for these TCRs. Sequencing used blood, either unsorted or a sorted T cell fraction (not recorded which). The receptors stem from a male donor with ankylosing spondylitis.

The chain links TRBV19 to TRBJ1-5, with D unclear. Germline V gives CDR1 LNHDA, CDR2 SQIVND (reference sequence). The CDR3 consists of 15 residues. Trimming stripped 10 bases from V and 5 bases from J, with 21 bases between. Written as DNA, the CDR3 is TGTGCCACCCGGAGTTGGATTTCGTGGGATCAGCCCCAGCATTTT. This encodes CATRSWISWDQPQHF.

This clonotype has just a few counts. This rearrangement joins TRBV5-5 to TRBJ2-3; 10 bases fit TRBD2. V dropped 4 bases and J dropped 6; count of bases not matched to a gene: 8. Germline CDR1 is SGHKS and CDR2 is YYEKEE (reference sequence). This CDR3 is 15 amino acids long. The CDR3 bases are TGTGCCAGCAGCACCCTGACTAGCGGGCTTGATACGCAGTATTTT. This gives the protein CASSTLTSGLDTQYF.

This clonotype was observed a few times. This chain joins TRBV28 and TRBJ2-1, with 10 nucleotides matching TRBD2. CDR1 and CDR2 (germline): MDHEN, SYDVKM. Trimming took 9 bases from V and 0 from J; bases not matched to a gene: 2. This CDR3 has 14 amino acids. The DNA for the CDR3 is TGTGCCAGTCTAGCGGGAGCCTCCTACAATGAGCAGTTCTTC. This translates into CASLAGASYNEQFF. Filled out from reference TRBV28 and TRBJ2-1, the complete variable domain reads DVKVTQSSRYLVKRTGEKVFLECVQDMDHENMFWYRQDPGLGLRLIYFSYDVKMKEKGDIPEGYSVSREKKERFSLILESASTNQTSMYLCASLAGASYNEQFFGPGTRLTVL.

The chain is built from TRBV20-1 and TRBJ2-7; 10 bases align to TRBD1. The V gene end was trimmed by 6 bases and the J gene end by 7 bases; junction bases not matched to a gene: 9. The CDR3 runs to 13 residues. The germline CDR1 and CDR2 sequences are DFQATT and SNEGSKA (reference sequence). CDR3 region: CSAHPGQGFEQYF. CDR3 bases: TGCAGTGCGCATCCGGGACAGGGGTTTGAGCAGTACTTC.

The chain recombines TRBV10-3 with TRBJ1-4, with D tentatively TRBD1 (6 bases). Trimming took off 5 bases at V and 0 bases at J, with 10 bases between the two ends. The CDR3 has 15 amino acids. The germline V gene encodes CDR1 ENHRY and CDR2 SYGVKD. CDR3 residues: CAISKDRATNEKLFF. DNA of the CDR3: TGTGCCATCAGTAAGGACAGAGCAACTAATGAAAAACTGTTTTTT.

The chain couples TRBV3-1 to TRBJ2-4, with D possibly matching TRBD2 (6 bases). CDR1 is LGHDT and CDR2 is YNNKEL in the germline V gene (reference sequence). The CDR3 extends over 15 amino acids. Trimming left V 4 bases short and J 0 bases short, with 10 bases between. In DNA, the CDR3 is TGTGCCAGCAGCCCCCGGGAGTTAGCCAAAAACATTCAGTACTTC. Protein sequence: CASSPRELAKNIQYF.

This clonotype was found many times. The CDR3 DNA reads TGCAGCGGACGGGGCAGTTCCTACAATGAGCAGTTCTTC. It encodes CSGRGSSYNEQFF. This chain uses TRBV29-1 with TRBJ2-1, with D perhaps given as TRBD1 or TRBD2 (5 bases each). This CDR3 spans 13 amino acids. The ends were cut back, 7 bases at V and 1 base at J, with 11 bases in the middle. Germline CDR1 SQVTM, CDR2 ANQGSEA.

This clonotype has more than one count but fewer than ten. The CDR3 coding sequence is TGTGCCATCAGTGGCACCCGGGTAAGCTCCTACAATGAGCAGTTCTTC. It is translated as CAISGTRVSSYNEQFF. The rearrangement uses TRBV10-3 and TRBJ2-1; no clear D. The V and J ends lost 4 bases and 0 bases respectively, with 13 bases between them. This CDR3 region has 16 residues. The germline V gene encodes CDR1 ENHRY and CDR2 SYGVKD.

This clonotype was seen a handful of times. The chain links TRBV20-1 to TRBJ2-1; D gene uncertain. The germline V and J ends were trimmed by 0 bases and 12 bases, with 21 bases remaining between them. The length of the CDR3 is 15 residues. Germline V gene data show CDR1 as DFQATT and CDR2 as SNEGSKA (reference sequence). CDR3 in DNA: TGCAGTGCTAGAGATAGATGGCAGCGAGACCTCCCGCAGTTCTTC. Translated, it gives CSARDRWQRDLPQFF.

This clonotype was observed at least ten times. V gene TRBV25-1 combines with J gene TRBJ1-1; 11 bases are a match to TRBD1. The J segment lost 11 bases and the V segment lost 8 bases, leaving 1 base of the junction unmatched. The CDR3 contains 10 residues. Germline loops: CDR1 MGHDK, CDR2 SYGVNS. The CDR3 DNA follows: TGTGCCAGCGGACAGGGGGCGGCTTTCTTT. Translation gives CASGQGAAFF. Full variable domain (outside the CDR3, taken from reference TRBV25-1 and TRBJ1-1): EADIYQTPRYLVIGTGKKITLECSQTMGHDKMYWYQQDPGMELHLIHYSYGVNSTEKGDLSSESTVSRIRTEHFPLTLESARPSHTSQYLCASGQGAAFFGQGTRLTVV.

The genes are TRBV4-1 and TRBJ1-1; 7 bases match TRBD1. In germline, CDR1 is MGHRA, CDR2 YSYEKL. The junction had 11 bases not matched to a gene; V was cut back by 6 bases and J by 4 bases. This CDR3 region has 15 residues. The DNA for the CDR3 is TGCGCCAGCAGAGGGACAGATAATTTGGTCACTGAAGCTTTCTTT. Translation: CASRGTDNLVTEAFF.

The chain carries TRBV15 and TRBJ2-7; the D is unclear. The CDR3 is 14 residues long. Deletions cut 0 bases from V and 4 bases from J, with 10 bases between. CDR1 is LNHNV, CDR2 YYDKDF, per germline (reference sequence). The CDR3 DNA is TGTGCCACCAGCAGAGATCGGACCGGATACGAGCAGTACTTC. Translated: CATSRDRTGYEQYF.

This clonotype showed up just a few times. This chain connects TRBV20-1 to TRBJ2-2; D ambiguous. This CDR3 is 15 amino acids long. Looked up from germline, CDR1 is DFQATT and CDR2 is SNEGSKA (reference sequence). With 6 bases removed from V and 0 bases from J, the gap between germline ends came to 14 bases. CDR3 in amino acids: CSARITNPNTGELFF. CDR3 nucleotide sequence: TGCAGTGCCAGAATCACGAACCCGAACACCGGGGAGCTGTTTTTT.

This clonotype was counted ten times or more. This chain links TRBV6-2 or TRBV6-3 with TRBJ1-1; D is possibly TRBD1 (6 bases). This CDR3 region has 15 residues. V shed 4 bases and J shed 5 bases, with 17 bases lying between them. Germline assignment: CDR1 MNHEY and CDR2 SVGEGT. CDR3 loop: CASSSRAQGWTEAFF. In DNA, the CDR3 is TGTGCCAGCAGTTCTCGGGCCCAGGGGTGGACTGAAGCTTTCTTT.

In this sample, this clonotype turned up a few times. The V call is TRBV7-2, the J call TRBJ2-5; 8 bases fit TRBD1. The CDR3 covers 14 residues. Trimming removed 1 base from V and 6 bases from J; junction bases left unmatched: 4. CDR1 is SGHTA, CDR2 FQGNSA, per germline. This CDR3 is CASSLDRGDKTQYF. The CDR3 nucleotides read TGTGCCAGCAGCTTAGACAGGGGGGATAAGACCCAGTACTTC.

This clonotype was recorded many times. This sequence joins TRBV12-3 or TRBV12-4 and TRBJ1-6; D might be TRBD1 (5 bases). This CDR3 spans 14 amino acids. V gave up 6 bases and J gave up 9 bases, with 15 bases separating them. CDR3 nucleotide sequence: TGTGCCAGCAGAACTAGGGGAGGTGGTTCACCCCTCCACTTT. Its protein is CASRTRGGGSPLHF.

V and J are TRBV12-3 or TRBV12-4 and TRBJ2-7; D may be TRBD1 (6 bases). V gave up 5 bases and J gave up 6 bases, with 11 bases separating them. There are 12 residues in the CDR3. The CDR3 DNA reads TGTGCCAGCAGTCACAGGGCAGGCGAGCAGTACTTC. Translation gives CASSHRAGEQYF.

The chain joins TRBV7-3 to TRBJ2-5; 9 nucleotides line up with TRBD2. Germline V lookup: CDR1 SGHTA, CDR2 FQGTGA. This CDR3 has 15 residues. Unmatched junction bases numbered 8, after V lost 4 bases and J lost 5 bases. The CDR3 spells CASSSRRGGPETQYF. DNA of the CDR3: TGTGCCAGCAGCTCCAGGCGGGGGGGCCCGGAGACCCAGTACTTC.

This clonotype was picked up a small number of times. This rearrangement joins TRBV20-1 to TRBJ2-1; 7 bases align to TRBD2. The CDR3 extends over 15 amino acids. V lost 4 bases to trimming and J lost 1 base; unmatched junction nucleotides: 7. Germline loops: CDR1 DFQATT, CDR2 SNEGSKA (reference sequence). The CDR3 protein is CSATAHGRSYNEQFF. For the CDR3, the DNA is TGCAGTGCTACAGCACACGGGAGGTCCTACAATGAGCAGTTCTTC.

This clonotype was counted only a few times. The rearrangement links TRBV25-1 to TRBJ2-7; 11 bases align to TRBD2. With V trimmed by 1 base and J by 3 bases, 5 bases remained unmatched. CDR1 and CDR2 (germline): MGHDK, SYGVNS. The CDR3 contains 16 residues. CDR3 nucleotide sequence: TGTGCCAGCAGTGAATTCCGTAGCGGGAGGGGCTACGAGCAGTACTTC. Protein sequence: CASSEFRSGRGYEQYF.

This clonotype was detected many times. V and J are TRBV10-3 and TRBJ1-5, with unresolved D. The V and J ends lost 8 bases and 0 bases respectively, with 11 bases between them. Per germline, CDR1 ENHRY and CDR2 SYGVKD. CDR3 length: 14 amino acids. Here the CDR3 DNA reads TGTGCCATCGGGCGGGAGGGTAGCAATCAGCCCCAGCATTTT. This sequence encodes CAIGREGSNQPQHF.

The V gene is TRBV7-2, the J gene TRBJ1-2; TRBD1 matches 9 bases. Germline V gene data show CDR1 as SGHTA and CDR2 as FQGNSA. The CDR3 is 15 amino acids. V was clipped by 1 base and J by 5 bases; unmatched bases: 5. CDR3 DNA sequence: TGTGCCAGCAGCTTAGACAGGGGGCCGTATTATGGCTACACCTTC. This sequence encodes CASSLDRGPYYGYTF.

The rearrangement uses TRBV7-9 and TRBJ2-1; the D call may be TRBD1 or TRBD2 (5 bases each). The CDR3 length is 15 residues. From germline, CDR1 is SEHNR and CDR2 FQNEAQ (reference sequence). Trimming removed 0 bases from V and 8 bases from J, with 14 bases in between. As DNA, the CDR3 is TGTGCCAGCAGCTTAGCGGGGGTAGCGAACGATGAGCAGTTCTTC. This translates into CASSLAGVANDEQFF.

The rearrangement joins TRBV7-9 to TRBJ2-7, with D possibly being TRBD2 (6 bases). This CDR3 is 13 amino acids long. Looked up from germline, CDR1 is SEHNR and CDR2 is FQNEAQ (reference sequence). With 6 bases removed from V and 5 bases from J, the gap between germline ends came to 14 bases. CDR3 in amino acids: CASSSGAVHEQYF. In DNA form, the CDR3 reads TGTGCCAGCAGTTCGGGAGCGGTCCACGAGCAGTACTTC.

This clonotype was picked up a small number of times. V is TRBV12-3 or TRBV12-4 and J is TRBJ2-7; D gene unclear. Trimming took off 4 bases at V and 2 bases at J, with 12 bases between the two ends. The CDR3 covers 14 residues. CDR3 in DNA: TGTGCCAGCAGTTCCACGGACCGTACCTACGAGCAGTACTTC. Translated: CASSSTDRTYEQYF.

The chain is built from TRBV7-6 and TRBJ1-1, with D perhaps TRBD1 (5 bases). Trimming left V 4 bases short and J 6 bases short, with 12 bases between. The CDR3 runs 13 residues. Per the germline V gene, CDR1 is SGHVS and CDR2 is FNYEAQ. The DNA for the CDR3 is TGTGCCAGCAGCTCCCAAGGGACGGCTGAAGCTTTCTTT. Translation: CASSSQGTAEAFF.

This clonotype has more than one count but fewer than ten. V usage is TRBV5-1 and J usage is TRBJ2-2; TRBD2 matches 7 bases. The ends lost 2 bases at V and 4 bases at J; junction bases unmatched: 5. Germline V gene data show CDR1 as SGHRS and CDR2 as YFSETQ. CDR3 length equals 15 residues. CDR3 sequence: CASSFAGAATGELFF. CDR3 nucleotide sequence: TGCGCCAGCAGCTTTGCGGGAGCGGCCACCGGGGAGCTGTTTTTT.

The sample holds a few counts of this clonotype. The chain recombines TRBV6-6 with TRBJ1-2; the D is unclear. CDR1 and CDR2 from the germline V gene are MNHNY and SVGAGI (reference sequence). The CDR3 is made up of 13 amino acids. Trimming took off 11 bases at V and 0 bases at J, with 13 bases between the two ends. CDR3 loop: CASQSGANYGYTF. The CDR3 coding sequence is TGTGCCTCCCAAAGCGGAGCTAACTATGGCTACACCTTC.

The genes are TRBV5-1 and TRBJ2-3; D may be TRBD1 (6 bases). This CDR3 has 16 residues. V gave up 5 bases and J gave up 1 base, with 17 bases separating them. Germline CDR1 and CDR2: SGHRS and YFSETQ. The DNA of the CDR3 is TGCGCCAGCAGTCAAGAAAGGGGGTCTCGCACAGATACGCAGTATTTT. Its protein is CASSQERGSRTDTQYF. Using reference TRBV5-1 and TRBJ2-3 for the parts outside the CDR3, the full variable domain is KAGVTQTPRYLIKTRGQQVTLSCSPISGHRSVSWYQQTPGQGLQFLFEYFSETQRNKGNFPGRFSGRQFSNSRSEMNVSTLELGDSALYLCASSQERGSRTDTQYFGPGTRLTVL.

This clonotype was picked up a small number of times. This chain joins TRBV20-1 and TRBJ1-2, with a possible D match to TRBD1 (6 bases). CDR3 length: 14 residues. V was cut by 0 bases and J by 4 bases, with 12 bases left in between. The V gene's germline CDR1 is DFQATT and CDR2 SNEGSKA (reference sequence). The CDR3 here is CSARDPQGGYGYTF. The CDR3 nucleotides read TGCAGTGCTAGAGATCCACAGGGTGGCTATGGCTACACCTTC.

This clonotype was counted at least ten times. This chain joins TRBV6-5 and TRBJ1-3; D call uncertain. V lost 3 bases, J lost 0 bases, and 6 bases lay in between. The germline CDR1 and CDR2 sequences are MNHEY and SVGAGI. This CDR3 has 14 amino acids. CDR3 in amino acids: CASSYESSGNTIYF. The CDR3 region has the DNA TGTGCCAGCAGTTATGAGAGCTCTGGAAACACCATATATTTT.

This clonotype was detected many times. The CDR3 here is CASSSRPGQGAYEQYF. The CDR3 coding sequence is TGTGCCAGCAGCTCGAGACCGGGACAGGGGGCCTACGAGCAGTACTTC. This rearrangement joins TRBV7-2 to TRBJ2-7, with 11 bases lining up with TRBD1. The germline V gene encodes CDR1 SGHTA and CDR2 FQGNSA. CDR3 length: 16 amino acids. V shed 4 bases and J 2 bases; nucleotides not matched to a gene: 7. The full variable domain, with the rest looked up from reference TRBV7-2 and TRBJ2-7, is GAGVSQSPSNKVTEKGKDVELRCDPISGHTALYWYRQSLGQGLEFLIYFQGNSAPDKSGLPSDRFSAERTGGSVSTLTIQRTQQEDSAVYLCASSSRPGQGAYEQYFGPGTRLTVT.